Shown below are 3 T cell receptor beta chains from a single sample sequenced in a study of tumor-infiltrating lymphocytes in oesophageal squamous cell carcinoma. Each CDR3 protein is one row after TCRdb ran MiXCR on the reads. The repertoire holds 11,000 or so distinct CDR3 sequences, with around 56% as singletons. The sample comprised blood. All receptors come from a female donor with esophageal squamous cell carcinoma.

The chain carries TRBV7-8 and TRBJ2-7; 7 bases map to TRBD2. The better agreement between TRBJ2-5 and the DNA end casts doubt on the J call. Germline V gene sequence: CDR1 SGHVS, CDR2 FQNEAQ. The CDR3 extends over 15 amino acids. The CDR3 sequence is CASSLLRTGGETQYF. The CDR3 DNA is TGTGCCAGCAGCTTATTAAGGACGGGAGGAGAGACCCAGTACTTC.

Sample share makes this clonotype medium-sized. The CDR3 reads CASSDARPGGAQTNYGYTF. CDR3 in DNA: TGTGCCAGCAGTGACGCCAGACCAGGGGGGGCGCAGACTAACTATGGCTACACCTTC. The chain is built from TRBV6-1 and TRBJ1-2, with TRBD1 matching over 7 bases. The germline CDR1 and CDR2 sequences are MNHNS and SASEGT. This CDR3 is 19 amino acids long. With V trimmed by 3 bases and J by 0 bases, 16 bases remained unmatched.

The chain carries TRBV9 and TRBJ2-3; a possible D gene is TRBD2 (6 bases). The CDR3 totals 14 residues. Between the trimmed V and J ends, which lost 3 bases and 5 bases, there was a span of 13 bases. The germline V gene encodes CDR1 SGDLS and CDR2 YYNGEE. The CDR3 is CASSAPSGGDTQYF. The CDR3 coding sequence is TGTGCCAGCAGCGCTCCTTCCGGGGGAGATACGCAGTATTTT.